The rows below give T cell receptor beta chains drawn from one sample of a study of T cells in Graves' hyperthyroidism and ophthalmopathy. TCRdb recomputed calls from the multiplex PCR reads with MiXCR, one row per CDR3 protein. The sample holds roughly 240,000 distinct CDR3 sequences, 15% to 20% seen once. Sequences were obtained from blood. The receptors here all came from a woman younger than 35 with Graves' ophthalmopathy. CDR3s include the opening cysteine and the closing phenylalanine or tryptophan. The D gene is left open where the match is weak. Clone sizes are given selectively: once, few, many, or a class where the clone is expanded.

j_gene: TRBJ2-1; abundance: -; d_gene: TRBD2; v_gene: TRBV25-1; CDR3aa: CASSDQTSGGHNEQFF; CDR3nt: TGTGCCAGCAGTGATCAGACTAGCGGGGGACACAATGAGCAGTTCTTC
j_gene: TRBJ2-7; abundance: many; d_gene: TRBD2; v_gene: TRBV3-1; CDR3aa: CASSQGGTSGGHEQYF; CDR3nt: TGTGCCAGCAGCCAAGGGGGGACTAGCGGGGGCCACGAGCAGTACTTC
j_gene: TRBJ1-2; abundance: -; d_gene: TRBD1; v_gene: TRBV20-1; CDR3aa: CSARRPGTGGVYGYTF; CDR3nt: TGCAGTGCTAGAAGACCTGGGACAGGAGGGGTCTATGGCTACACCTTC
j_gene: TRBJ2-1; abundance: -; d_gene: TRBD2; v_gene: TRBV7-9; CDR3aa: CASSTRLAGIDNEQFF; CDR3nt: TGTGCCAGCAGCACCAGACTAGCGGGAATCGACAATGAGCAGTTCTTC
j_gene: TRBJ1-5; abundance: many; d_gene: TRBD1; v_gene: TRBV28; CDR3aa: CASRWDRNSNQPQHF; CDR3nt: TGTGCCAGCAGGTGGGACAGGAATAGCAATCAGCCCCAGCATTTT
j_gene: TRBJ2-1; abundance: many; d_gene: TRBD2; v_gene: TRBV12-3/TRBV12-4; CDR3aa: CAISSGAYNEQFF; CDR3nt: TGTGCCATCTCTAGCGGTGCTTACAATGAGCAGTTCTTC
j_gene: TRBJ1-3; abundance: many; d_gene: TRBD1; v_gene: TRBV11-2; CDR3aa: CASSWTGDTIYF; CDR3nt: TGTGCCAGCAGCTGGACAGGTGACACCATATATTTT
j_gene: TRBJ1-6; abundance: -; d_gene: -; v_gene: TRBV15; CDR3aa: CATSGPEWNSPLHF; CDR3nt: TGTGCCACTTCTGGTCCCGAATGGAATTCACCCCTCCACTTT
j_gene: TRBJ2-1; abundance: many; d_gene: -; v_gene: TRBV7-9; CDR3aa: CASTSYSYNEQFF; CDR3nt: TGTGCCAGCACTTCCTACTCCTACAATGAGCAGTTCTTC
j_gene: TRBJ1-2; abundance: many; d_gene: -; v_gene: TRBV5-8; CDR3aa: CASSAGGNYGYTF; CDR3nt: TGTGCCAGCAGCGCCGGGGGCAATTATGGCTACACCTTC
j_gene: TRBJ2-3; abundance: many; d_gene: -; v_gene: TRBV28; CDR3aa: CASSLSTYDTQGKTQYF; CDR3nt: TGTGCCAGCAGTTTATCCACTTATGACACCCAGGGGAAGACGCAGTATTTT
j_gene: TRBJ2-3; abundance: many; d_gene: -; v_gene: TRBV28; CDR3aa: CASSLLGGVTDTQYF; CDR3nt: TGTGCCAGCAGTTTATTGGGGGGAGTCACAGATACGCAGTATTTT
j_gene: TRBJ1-1; abundance: -; d_gene: TRBD1; v_gene: TRBV6-1; CDR3aa: CASSEGGQGGTEASF; CDR3nt: TGTGCCAGCAGTGAAGGGGGACAGGGTGGCACTGAAGCTTCCTTT
j_gene: TRBJ2-2; abundance: many; d_gene: -; v_gene: TRBV30; CDR3aa: CAWRSWAMNTGELFF; CDR3nt: TGTGCCTGGCGATCGTGGGCGATGAACACCGGGGAGCTGTTTTTT
j_gene: TRBJ2-2; abundance: many; d_gene: TRBD1; v_gene: TRBV30; CDR3aa: CAWSVGDRDTGELFF; CDR3nt: TGTGCCTGGAGTGTAGGGGACAGGGACACCGGGGAGCTGTTTTTT
j_gene: TRBJ2-2; abundance: many; d_gene: TRBD1; v_gene: TRBV20-1; CDR3aa: CSAPGQGNTGELFF; CDR3nt: TGCAGTGCCCCGGGACAGGGGAACACCGGGGAGCTGTTTTTT
j_gene: TRBJ1-1; abundance: few; d_gene: TRBD1; v_gene: TRBV19; CDR3aa: CASIPGQGKTEAFF; CDR3nt: TGTGCCAGTATTCCCGGACAGGGGAAAACTGAAGCTTTCTTT
j_gene: TRBJ1-4; abundance: many; d_gene: -; v_gene: TRBV20-1; CDR3aa: CSASSLDTNEKLFF; CDR3nt: TGCAGTGCTAGTAGTCTCGATACTAATGAAAAACTGTTTTTT
j_gene: TRBJ2-3; abundance: few; d_gene: -; v_gene: TRBV5-1; CDR3aa: CASSSGRSRTDTQYF; CDR3nt: TGCGCCAGCAGCTCTGGCAGATCCCGCACAGATACGCAGTATTTT